Shown below are 14 T cell receptor beta chains from a single sample sequenced in a study of post-analysis software for immune sequencing data. Carried by the TCR beta cDNA libraries were unique molecular identifiers. Using its own MiXCR run on the PCR reads, TCRdb lists one record per CDR3 protein. The sample holds roughly 540,000 distinct CDR3 sequences, 30% to 40% seen once. Study conclusions and caveats: With TRBV5-6, TRBV5-1 and TRBV20-1 included, about 5 TRBV segments were more frequent in patients than in controls.

Their target antigens are unknown. What was sequenced was blood. These receptors were taken from a girl aged 2-17 years with multiple sclerosis.

The gene calls are TRBV10-3 and TRBJ2-3; 7 bases are shared with TRBD2. The CDR3 sequence is 16 residues long. Germline assignment: CDR1 ENHRY and CDR2 SYGVKD. Unmatched junction bases numbered 11, after V lost 8 bases and J lost 0 bases. CDR3 sequence reads: CAIGSLAGASTDTQYF. The CDR3 nucleotides are TGTGCCATCGGTTCCTTAGCGGGCGCTAGCACAGATACGCAGTATTTT.

On this clonotype: The conserved final phenylalanine or tryptophan is absent from the CDR3, which likely points to a read error. The chain links TRBV20-1 to TRBJ2-1; a possible D gene is TRBD1 (6 bases). Germline V lookup: CDR1 DFQATT, CDR2 SNEGSKA (reference sequence). The CDR3 sequence is 15 residues long. V lost 6 bases to trimming and J lost 0 bases, with 15 bases between them. The CDR3 sequence is CSAPEGERSYNEQFV. Written as DNA, the CDR3 is TGCAGTGCCCCAGAGGGGGAACGCTCCTACAATGAGCAGTTCGTC.

A note on this clonotype: The final CDR3 position lacks the conserved phenylalanine or tryptophan, pointing to a likely read error. The genes are TRBV25-1 and TRBJ1-2; TRBD1 agrees at 7 bases. Germline V gene lookup returns CDR1 MGHDK and CDR2 SYGVNS. V was clipped by 6 bases and J by 5 bases; unmatched bases: 6. The CDR3 length is 13 residues. The DNA of the CDR3 is TGTGCCAGCAGGCCTACAGGGGAATATGGCTACACCTGC. Its protein product is CASRPTGEYGYTC.

This clonotype was observed many times. This chain joins TRBV20-1 and TRBJ1-1, with TRBD1 identical over 7 bases. The V gene's germline CDR1 is DFQATT and CDR2 SNEGSKA (reference sequence). This CDR3 is 13 amino acids long. Losses at the gene ends were 7 bases for V and 5 bases for J; bases not matched to a gene: 10. CDR3 region: CSGYAGGLTEAFF. CDR3 DNA: TGCAGTGGATACGCAGGGGGACTAACTGAAGCTTTCTTT.

This clonotype was detected a few times. The V gene is TRBV13, the J gene TRBJ2-4, with D maybe TRBD1 (7 bases). This CDR3 has 14 residues. Germline V gene sequence: CDR1 PRHDT, CDR2 FYEKMQ (reference sequence). V was shortened by 8 bases and J by 0 bases, with 11 bases between the two germline ends. CDR3 protein: CASLRGVAKNIQYF. CDR3 nucleotide sequence: TGTGCCAGCCTCAGGGGGGTAGCCAAAAACATTCAGTACTTC.

V gene TRBV28 combines with J gene TRBJ1-6; D remains ambiguous. Trimming pared 1 base from V and 2 bases from J, leaving 0 bases between. Germline CDR1 and CDR2: MDHEN and SYDVKM. This CDR3 comprises 13 residues. The CDR3 region is CASSLSYNSPLHF. The CDR3 DNA reads as TGTGCCAGCAGTTTATCCTATAATTCACCCCTCCACTTT.

Comments on this clonotype: The junction departs from germline at one end; a sequencing error may be responsible. V and J are TRBV5-1 and TRBJ2-1, with 8 nucleotides matching TRBD2. The CDR3 runs to 14 residues. CDR1 and CDR2 (germline): SGHRS, YFSETQ. The CDR3: CASTTGTSIHEQSF. Here the CDR3 DNA reads TGCGCCAGCACCACCGGGACTAGTATCCATGAGCAGTCCTTC.

This clonotype was detected only a few times. The chain couples TRBV6-5 to TRBJ1-2; 10 bases agree with TRBD1. CDR1 and CDR2 (germline): MNHEY, SVGAGI. V lost 0 bases to trimming and J lost 7 bases; unmatched junction nucleotides: 2. The CDR3 loop spans 14 amino acids. CDR3 protein: CASSYSGQGVGYTF. The CDR3 nucleotides are TGTGCCAGCAGTTACTCAGGACAGGGGGTTGGCTACACCTTC.

About this clonotype itself: Relative to the germline gene, one junction end is altered; a read error may explain this. The V gene is TRBV20-1, the J gene TRBJ2-5; no clear D. Gene TRBJ2-4 matches the end of the DNA better, so the J call may be wrong. Germline CDR1 DFQATT, CDR2 SNEGSKA (reference sequence). There are 15 residues in the CDR3. This CDR3 is CGARDASLAKNIQYF. In nucleotides, the CDR3 is TGCGGTGCTAGAGATGCGTCTCTAGCCAAAAACATTCAGTACTTC.

This chain joins TRBV14 and TRBJ2-7; perhaps TRBD1 as D (7 bases). The CDR3 spans 13 residues. From germline, CDR1 is SGHDN and CDR2 FVKESK. Trimming shortened V by 4 bases and J by 4 bases, and 11 bases separated the two germline ends. In DNA, the CDR3 is TGTGCCAGCAGCCCGGCAGGGGGGTACGAGCAGTACTTC. Protein product: CASSPAGGYEQYF.

The chain uses TRBV18 and TRBJ1-2; D not resolved. V lost 4 bases, J lost 10 bases, and 10 bases lay in between. CDR1 is KGHSH and CDR2 is LQKENI in the germline V gene. This CDR3 comprises 11 residues. For the CDR3, the DNA is TGTGCCAGCTCACAGGGAGCCCTCTACACCTTC. It translates to CASSQGALYTF.

This clonotype was seen a handful of times. The rearrangement uses TRBV5-1 and TRBJ2-7; 13 nucleotides line up with TRBD2. Germline V gene data show CDR1 as SGHRS and CDR2 as YFSETQ. Germline trimming cut 4 bases from V and 0 bases from J; bases unmatched to any gene: 7. CDR3 length: 17 amino acids. The CDR3 protein is CASSPGLAGTFSYEQYF. The CDR3 DNA is TGCGCCAGCAGCCCGGGACTAGCGGGGACCTTCTCCTACGAGCAGTACTTC. The full variable domain, with the rest looked up from reference TRBV5-1 and TRBJ2-7, is KAGVTQTPRYLIKTRGQQVTLSCSPISGHRSVSWYQQTPGQGLQFLFEYFSETQRNKGNFPGRFSGRQFSNSRSEMNVSTLELGDSALYLCASSPGLAGTFSYEQYFGPGTRLTVT.

The chain couples TRBV7-2 to TRBJ2-1; 9 bases match TRBD2. Germline V gene data show CDR1 as SGHTA and CDR2 as FQGNSA. This CDR3 has 16 amino acids. V was clipped by 1 base and J by 7 bases; unmatched bases: 8. The CDR3 spells CASSLDWLAGSNEQFF. CDR3 DNA: TGTGCCAGCAGCTTAGATTGGCTAGCGGGGAGTAATGAGCAGTTCTTC.

As DNA, the CDR3 is TGTGCCAGCGCCAAGGGTAACACTGAAGCTTTCTTT. Protein: CASAKGNTEAFF. The genes are TRBV27 and TRBJ1-1; D unresolved. CDR3 size: 12 residues. The germline gives CDR1 MNHEY, CDR2 SMNVEV (reference sequence). V was clipped by 8 bases and J by 2 bases, with 9 bases between them.